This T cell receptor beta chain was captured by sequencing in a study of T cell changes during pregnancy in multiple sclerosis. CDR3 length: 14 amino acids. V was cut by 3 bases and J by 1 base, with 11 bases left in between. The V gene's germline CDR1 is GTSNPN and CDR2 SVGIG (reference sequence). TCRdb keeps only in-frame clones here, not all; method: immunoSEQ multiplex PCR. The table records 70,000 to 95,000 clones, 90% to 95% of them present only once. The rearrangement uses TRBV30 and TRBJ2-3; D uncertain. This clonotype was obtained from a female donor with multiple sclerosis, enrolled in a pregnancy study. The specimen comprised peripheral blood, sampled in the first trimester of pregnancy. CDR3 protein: CAWRSLRRTDTQYF. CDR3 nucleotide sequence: TGTGCCTGGAGGTCCCTCAGGCGCACAGATACGCAGTATTTT.